The 9 T cell receptor beta chains listed next were all sequenced from one sample in a study of blood T cell repertoires in COVID-19. TCRdb keeps only in-frame clones here, not all; method: immunoSEQ multiplex PCR. Of 85,000 to 90,000 clones listed, 89% were seen once; the top ten hold approximately 5.6%. The sequenced material came from peripheral blood. The receptors shown here come from a woman at least 80 years old with active COVID-19.

The rearrangement uses TRBV19 and TRBJ2-6, with D tentatively TRBD1 (6 bases). The CDR3 extends over 15 amino acids. With 1 base removed from V and 4 bases from J, the gap between germline ends came to 8 bases. CDR1 is LNHDA, CDR2 SQIVND, per germline (reference sequence). CDR3 sequence (DNA): TGTGCCAGTAGTATAGGGGGGCTGGGGGCCAACGTCCTGACTTTC. Residues: CASSIGGLGANVLTF.

This clone showed up just a few times. The genes are TRBV5-4 and TRBJ1-1; TRBD1 agrees at 7 bases. CDR3 length equals 13 residues. Germline V gene data show CDR1 as SGHNT and CDR2 as YYREEE (reference sequence). J gave up 6 bases and V 2 bases, and 4 bases lay outside the gene matches. The CDR3 loop reads CASSFRGGPEAFF. CDR3 coding DNA: TGTGCCAGCAGCTTTAGAGGGGGCCCTGAAGCTTTCTTT.

This chain uses TRBV19 with TRBJ2-1, with D perhaps TRBD1 (6 bases). CDR1 LNHDA and CDR2 SQIVND come from the germline V gene (reference sequence). V was shortened by 3 bases and J by 7 bases, with 13 bases between the two germline ends. The CDR3 is 14 residues long. CDR3 nucleotides: TGTGCCAGTAGTATCACAACTACAGGGAATGAGCAGTTCTTC. Its protein is CASSITTTGNEQFF.

The rearrangement joins TRBV9 to TRBJ2-1; the D gene is possibly TRBD1 (6 bases). CDR1 and CDR2 from the germline V gene are SGDLS and YYNGEE. Deletions cut 1 base from V and 6 bases from J, with 11 bases between. The CDR3 runs to 14 residues. CDR3: CASSVIQGGNEQFF. CDR3 sequence (DNA): TGTGCCAGCAGCGTAATACAGGGCGGCAATGAGCAGTTCTTC.

The rearrangement links TRBV30 to TRBJ1-5; 8 nucleotides match TRBD1. The CDR3 runs to 14 residues. Per germline, CDR1 GTSNPN and CDR2 SVGIG (reference sequence). The ends lost 2 bases at V and 7 bases at J; junction bases unmatched: 7. For the CDR3, the DNA is TGTGCCTGGAGTCGCCCCAGGGACAGGCAGCCCCAGCATTTT. It encodes CAWSRPRDRQPQHF.

The rearrangement joins TRBV6-2 or TRBV6-3 to TRBJ1-5; D uncertain. V was trimmed by 2 bases and J by 7 bases, leaving 6 bases between them. Germline values: CDR1 MNHEY, CDR2 SVGEGT. The CDR3 runs to 12 residues. The CDR3 DNA reads TGTGCCAGCAGTTACGGCAGACAGCCCCAGCATTTT. This gives the protein CASSYGRQPQHF.

The rearrangement links TRBV15 to TRBJ1-5; 7 nucleotides match TRBD1. The germline CDR1 and CDR2 sequences are LNHNV and YYDKDF (reference sequence). After removal of 7 bases from V and 0 bases from J, the junction contained 12 bases not matched to a gene. The CDR3 consists of 17 residues. CDR3 nucleotides: TGTGCCACCACTGCCCGGCCAGGGGGGTATAGCAATCAGCCCCAGCATTTT. Its translation is CATTARPGGYSNQPQHF.

The chain joins TRBV21-1 to TRBJ2-7; the tabulated D call, TRBD1, remains unverified against the DNA. TRBV21-1 is a pseudogene locus. There are 15 residues in the CDR3. CDR3 DNA sequence: TGTGCCAGCAGCAAACCGGGACAGGAGACCTACGAGCAGTACTTC. Translating gives CASSKPGQETYEQYF.

The chain joins TRBV28 to TRBJ2-1, with 14 bases fitting TRBD2. The ends lost 5 bases at V and 5 bases at J; junction bases unmatched: 5. The CDR3 length is 16 residues. Germline CDR1 and CDR2: MDHEN and SYDVKM. In nucleotides, the CDR3 is TGTGCCAGCAGTGAGACTAGCGGGAGGGCCAACAATGAGCAGTTCTTC. This sequence encodes CASSETSGRANNEQFF.